Detailed here is one TCR beta chain. Primers for the PCR totalled 60 Vbeta and 13 Jbeta. TCRdb keeps only in-frame clones here, not all; method: immunoSEQ multiplex PCR. The sample includes 100,000 to 150,000 clones, under 20% of them seen just once. The data derive from a study of cytomegalovirus exposure and HLA in healthy donors. CDR3 length equals 15 residues. The V end was cut by 4 bases, the J end by 3 bases, with 15 bases between. Per germline, CDR1 KGHSH and CDR2 LQKENI. The source is a female donor in good health and CMV-seropositive. Source material: PBMCs. V gene TRBV18 combines with J gene TRBJ1-1; maybe TRBD1 (6 bases). The CDR3: CASSHRVGRDTEAFF. The CDR3 coding sequence is TGTGCCAGCTCACACAGGGTTGGTAGGGACACTGAAGCTTTCTTT.